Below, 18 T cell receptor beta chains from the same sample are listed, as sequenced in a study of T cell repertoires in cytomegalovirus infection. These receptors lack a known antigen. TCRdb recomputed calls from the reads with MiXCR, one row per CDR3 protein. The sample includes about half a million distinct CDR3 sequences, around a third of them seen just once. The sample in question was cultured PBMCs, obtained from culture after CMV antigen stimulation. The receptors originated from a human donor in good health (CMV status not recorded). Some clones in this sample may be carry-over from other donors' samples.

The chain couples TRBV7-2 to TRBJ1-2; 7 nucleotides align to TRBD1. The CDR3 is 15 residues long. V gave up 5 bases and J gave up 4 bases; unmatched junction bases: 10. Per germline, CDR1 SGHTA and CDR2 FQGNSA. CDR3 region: CASSPRGGGLYGYTF. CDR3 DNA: TGTGCCAGCAGCCCCAGGGGGGGGGGGCTCTATGGCTACACCTTC.

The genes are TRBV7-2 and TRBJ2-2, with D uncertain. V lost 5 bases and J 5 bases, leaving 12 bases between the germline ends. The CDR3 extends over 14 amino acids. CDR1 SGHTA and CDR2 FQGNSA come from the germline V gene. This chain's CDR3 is CASSPKAPTGELFF. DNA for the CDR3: TGTGCCAGCAGCCCGAAGGCCCCTACCGGGGAGCTGTTTTTT.

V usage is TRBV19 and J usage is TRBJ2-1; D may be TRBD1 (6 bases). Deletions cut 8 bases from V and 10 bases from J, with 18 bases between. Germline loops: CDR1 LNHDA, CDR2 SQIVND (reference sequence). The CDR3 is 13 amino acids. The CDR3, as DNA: TGTGCCAGTGCCCCAGGGGTTTTAGGGGAGCAGTTCTTC. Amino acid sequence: CASAPGVLGEQFF.

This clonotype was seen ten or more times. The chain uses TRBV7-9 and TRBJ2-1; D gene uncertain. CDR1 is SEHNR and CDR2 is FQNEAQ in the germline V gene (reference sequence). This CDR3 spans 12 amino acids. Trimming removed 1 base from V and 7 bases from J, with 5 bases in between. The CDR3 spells CASSLDPNEQFF. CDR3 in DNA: TGTGCCAGCAGCTTAGACCCGAATGAGCAGTTCTTC.

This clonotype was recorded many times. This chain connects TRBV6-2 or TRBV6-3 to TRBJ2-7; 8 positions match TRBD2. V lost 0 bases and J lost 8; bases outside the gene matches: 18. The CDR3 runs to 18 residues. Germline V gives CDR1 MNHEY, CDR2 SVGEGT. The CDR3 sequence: CASSYSQVTSGSGSKQYV. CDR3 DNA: TGTGCCAGCAGTTACTCTCAAGTGACCAGCGGGAGTGGTAGTAAGCAGTACGTC.

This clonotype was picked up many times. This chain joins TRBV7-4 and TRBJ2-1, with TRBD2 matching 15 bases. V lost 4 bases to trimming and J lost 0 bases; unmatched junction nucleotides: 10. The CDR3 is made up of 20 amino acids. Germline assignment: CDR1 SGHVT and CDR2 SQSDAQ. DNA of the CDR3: TGTGCCAGCAGCTCCGCCGGACTAGCGGGAGGGAGAGCCTCCTACAATGAGCAGTTCTTC. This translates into CASSSAGLAGGRASYNEQFF.

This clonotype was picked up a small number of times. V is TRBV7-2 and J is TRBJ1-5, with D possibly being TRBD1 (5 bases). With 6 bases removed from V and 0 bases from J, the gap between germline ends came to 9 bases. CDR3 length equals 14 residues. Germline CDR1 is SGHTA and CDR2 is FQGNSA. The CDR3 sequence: CASSGGDSNQPQHF. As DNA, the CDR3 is TGTGCCAGCAGTGGGGGAGATAGCAATCAGCCCCAGCATTTT.

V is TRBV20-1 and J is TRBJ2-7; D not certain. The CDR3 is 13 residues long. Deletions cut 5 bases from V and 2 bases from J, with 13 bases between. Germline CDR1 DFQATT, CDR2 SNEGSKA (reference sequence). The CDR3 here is CSAFTDGAYEQYF. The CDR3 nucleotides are TGCAGTGCTTTTACAGACGGAGCCTACGAGCAGTACTTC.

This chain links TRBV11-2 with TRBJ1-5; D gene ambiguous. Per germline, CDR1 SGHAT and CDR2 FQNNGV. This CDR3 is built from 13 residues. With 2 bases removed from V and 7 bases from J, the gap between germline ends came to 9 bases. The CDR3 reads CASSLMEGQPQHF. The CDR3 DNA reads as TGTGCCAGCAGCTTAATGGAGGGCCAGCCCCAGCATTTT. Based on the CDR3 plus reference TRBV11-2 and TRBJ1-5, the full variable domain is EAGVAQSPRYKIIEKRQSVAFWCNPISGHATLYWYQQILGQGPKLLIQFQNNGVVDDSQLPKDRFSAERLKGVDSTLKIQPAKLEDSAVYLCASSLMEGQPQHFGDGTRLSIL.

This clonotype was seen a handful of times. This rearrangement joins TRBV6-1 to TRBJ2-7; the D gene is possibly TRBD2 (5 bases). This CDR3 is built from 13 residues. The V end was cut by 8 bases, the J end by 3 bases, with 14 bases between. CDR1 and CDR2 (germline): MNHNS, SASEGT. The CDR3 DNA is TGTGCCAGCTGTTTAGCGCCCCGCTACGAGCAGTACGTC. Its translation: CASCLAPRYEQYV.

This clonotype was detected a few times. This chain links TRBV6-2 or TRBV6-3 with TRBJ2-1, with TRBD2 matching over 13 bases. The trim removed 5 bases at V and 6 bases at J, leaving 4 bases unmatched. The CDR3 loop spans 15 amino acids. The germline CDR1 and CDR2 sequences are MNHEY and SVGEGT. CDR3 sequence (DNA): TGTGCCAGCAGTAAAACTAGCGGGAGGGCCAATGAGCAGTTCTTC. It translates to CASSKTSGRANEQFF.

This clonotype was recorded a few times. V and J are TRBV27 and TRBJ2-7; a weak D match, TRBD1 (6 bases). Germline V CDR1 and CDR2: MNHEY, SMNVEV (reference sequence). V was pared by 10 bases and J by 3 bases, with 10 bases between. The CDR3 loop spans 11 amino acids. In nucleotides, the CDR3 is TGTGCCACTAAACAGGGCTACGAGCAGTACTTC. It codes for CATKQGYEQYF.

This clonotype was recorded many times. The CDR3 region is CASSLVNYNEQFF. In DNA form, the CDR3 reads TGTGCCAGCAGCTTAGTCAACTACAATGAGCAGTTCTTC. V is TRBV7-2 and J is TRBJ2-1; no clear D. In germline, CDR1 is SGHTA, CDR2 FQGNSA. The CDR3 extends over 13 amino acids. The V end was cut by 1 base, the J end by 3 bases, with 4 bases between.

In nucleotides, the CDR3 is TGTGCCAGCAGCCCGACGTTTGAGACCCAGTACTTC. Its protein product is CASSPTFETQYF. This rearrangement joins TRBV5-3 to TRBJ2-5; D unresolved. TRBV5-3 counts as an open reading frame of uncertain function. V shed 8 bases and J shed 5 bases, with 13 bases lying between them. The CDR3 is 12 amino acids.

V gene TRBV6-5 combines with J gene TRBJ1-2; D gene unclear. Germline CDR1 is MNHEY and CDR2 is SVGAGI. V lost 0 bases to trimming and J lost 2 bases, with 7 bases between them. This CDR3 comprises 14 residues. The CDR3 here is CASSYSHRNYGYTF. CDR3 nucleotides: TGTGCCAGCAGTTACTCGCACAGAAACTATGGCTACACCTTC.

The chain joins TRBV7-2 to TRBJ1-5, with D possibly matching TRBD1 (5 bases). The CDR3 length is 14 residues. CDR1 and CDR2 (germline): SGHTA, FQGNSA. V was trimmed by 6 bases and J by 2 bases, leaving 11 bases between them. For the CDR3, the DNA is TGTGCCAGCAGTCGGACCAGGGGCAATCAGCCCCAGCATTTT. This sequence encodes CASSRTRGNQPQHF.

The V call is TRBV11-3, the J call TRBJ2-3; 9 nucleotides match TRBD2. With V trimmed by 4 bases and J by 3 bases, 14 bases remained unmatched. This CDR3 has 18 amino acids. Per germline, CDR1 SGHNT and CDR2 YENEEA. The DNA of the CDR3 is TGTGCCAGCAGCTCCCGTGGGCGAGCGGGAGGAAAGACAGATACGCAGTATTTT. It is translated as CASSSRGRAGGKTDTQYF.

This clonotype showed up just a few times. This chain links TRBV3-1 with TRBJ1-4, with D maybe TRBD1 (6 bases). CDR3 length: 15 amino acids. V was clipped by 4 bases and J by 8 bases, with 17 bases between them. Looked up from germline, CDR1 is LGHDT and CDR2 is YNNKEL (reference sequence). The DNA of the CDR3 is TGTGCCAGCAGCCCTAATGACAGGACCAGCGAAAAACTGTTTTTT. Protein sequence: CASSPNDRTSEKLFF.